This is a list of T cell receptor beta chains from one sample in a study of T cell responses to AZD1222 COVID-19 vaccine. Produced via immunoSEQ multiplex PCR; TCRdb's table is partial and in-frame only. The sample holds approximately 130,000 clones, 93% seen once. Sequenced material: peripheral blood, taken on day 0 of AZD1222 vaccination. These receptors originate from an adult in good health. Both conserved end residues are trimmed from each CDR3. A row's size may be missing; if present it is once, few, many or a size class.

clone_size j_call v_call cdr3_aa
- TRBJ1-1 TRBV5-1 ASSPGTGGDTEAF
- TRBJ1-3 TRBV11-2 ASSLEVLAGRSGNTIY
few TRBJ1-2 TRBV10-3 AISEPTGRQNYGYT
- TRBJ1-5 TRBV28 ASGDSSNQPQH
- TRBJ1-1 TRBV6-6 ASSSVGGTEAF
- TRBJ2-7 TRBV19 ASSIGPGTYEQY
once TRBJ2-3 TRBV2 ASSAPPLGGSTDTQY
- TRBJ1-4 TRBV7-9 ASSANPGQANEKLF
- TRBJ1-6 TRBV2 ASSVHTSPLH
- TRBJ1-2 TRBV6-5 ASGPPQGNYGYT
- TRBJ1-5 TRBV6-2/TRBV6-3 ASSDAGTPGRPQH
- TRBJ1-1 TRBV5-5 ASSVEGDTEAF
- TRBJ1-2 TRBV7-9 ASSLSPDRGSSYGYT
- TRBJ1-1 TRBV6-1 ASSEEGAGTGGEGNTEAF
- TRBJ2-7 TRBV10-3 AISGRGSYEQY
- TRBJ1-1 TRBV13 ASSFGYIGNTEAF
- TRBJ1-2 TRBV21-1 ASTFFRFPAYYGYT
- TRBJ2-2 TRBV5-1 ASREGTSNTGELF
- TRBJ1-2 TRBV6-5 ASSYSFRDYGYT
- TRBJ1-2 TRBV19 ASSIFLTGDGGGYT
few TRBJ1-5 TRBV19 ASLMGGRGQPQH
once TRBJ1-2 TRBV7-9 ASSLARQAAIYGYT
- TRBJ2-1 TRBV6-6 ASRGGGGYNEQF
once TRBJ2-5 TRBV29-1 SVYRGRIETQY
- TRBJ1-2 TRBV9 ASSPQSWGLNYGYT
- TRBJ2-3 TRBV29-1 SGDPGTDTQY
- TRBJ1-1 TRBV30 AWNLTPLEAF
once TRBJ1-2 TRBV7-3 ASSSGRGYGYT
once TRBJ2-3 TRBV4-1 ASRQLPSTDTQY
once TRBJ1-3 TRBV2 ASSDAPGNTIY
- TRBJ1-1 TRBV19 ASSPGFRRITEAF
once TRBJ2-7 TRBV6-5 ASSYSTARGAYEQY
- TRBJ1-6 TRBV6-5 ASGPTGSPLH
few TRBJ2-1 TRBV7-2 ASSLGPLTRGEQF
- TRBJ1-1 TRBV5-1 ASSLAVGQGESF
- TRBJ2-3 TRBV30 AWSVGLAGNRGMKY
- TRBJ1-3 TRBV6-5 ASSYLVGGSGNTIY
- TRBJ1-5 TRBV19 ASSQGGGSNQPQH
- TRBJ1-2 TRBV15 ATSRHLSNTLSIINYGYT
- TRBJ2-1 TRBV29-1 SVPPGLAANEQF
- TRBJ1-5 TRBV3-1/TRBV3-2 ASSQANQPQH